These 3 T cell receptor beta chains were all obtained from the same sample, sequenced in a study of CXCR3-negative and CXCR3-positive naive CD8 T cells. Study observations and caveats: Greater hydrophobicity was found in TRB CDR3s of CXCR3-positive naive cells than of CXCR3-negative naive cells.

Their target antigens are unknown. Researchers prepared the TRB cDNA libraries using 5' RACE with UMI labels. TCRdb reprocessed the 5' RACE reads, with one entry per CDR3 protein and no DNA. The sample has some 140,000 distinct CDR3 sequences. Material for sequencing was naive CXCR3+ CD8+ T cells from blood. The subset was: CD45RO-CCR7+CD27+CD95- naive CD8+ T cells expressing CXCR3 (TNR3+). The origin of the receptors is a human donor in good health. Some clones in this sample may be carry-over from other donors' samples.

This chain uses TRBV7-3 with TRBJ2-3; TCRdb lists TRBD1, though no DNA is available to test this call. CDR1 and CDR2 (germline): SGHTA, FQGTGA. The length of the CDR3 is 13 residues. The CDR3 sequence: CASRPTGGDTQYF.

The gene calls are TRBV28 and TRBJ2-1. The CDR3 has 15 residues. Germline lookup yields CDR1 MDHEN and CDR2 SYDVKM. The CDR3: CASSTRQDSYNEQFF. Full variable domain (remainder filled in from reference TRBV28 and TRBJ2-1): DVKVTQSSRYLVKRTGEKVFLECVQDMDHENMFWYRQDPGLGLRLIYFSYDVKMKEKGDIPEGYSVSREKKERFSLILESASTNQTSMYLCASSTRQDSYNEQFFGPGTRLTVL.

The rearrangement uses TRBV5-6 and TRBJ1-1. This CDR3 has 13 residues. The germline gives CDR1 SGHDT, CDR2 YYEEEE. CDR3 sequence reads: CASSFLVSTEAFF.